A few counts support the clone carrying this TCR beta chain. In the source study's methods: Reference gene primer amplification in the assay estimated nucleated cell counts. The assay was immunoSEQ multiplex PCR, and TCRdb's table has in-frame clones only and misses some. V and J calls and clone size follow that table, whereas D and trimming were derived from the DNA. This sample carries 100,000 to 150,000 clones, roughly 72% of them seen once, and the ten largest clones take roughly 5.5%. The data stem from a study of blood T cell repertoires in COVID-19. Turning to the study itself: Acute-phase and convalescent COVID-19 samples originated in the United States, Italy and Spain.

The germline V gene encodes CDR1 SEHNR and CDR2 FQNEAQ (reference sequence). The V and J ends lost 2 bases and 3 bases respectively, with 8 bases between them. The CDR3 has 13 amino acids. The chain recombines TRBV7-9 with TRBJ2-7; possible D gene TRBD1, 5 bases. This clonotype was obtained from a man in his sixties with acute or convalescent COVID-19. The sequenced material came from peripheral blood. The CDR3 sequence is CASSLSGYYEQYF. DNA of the CDR3: TGTGCCAGCAGCTTATCAGGGTACTACGAGCAGTACTTC.